The rows below give T cell receptor beta chains drawn from one sample of a study of identical twins. TCRdb re-called the 5' RACE reads with MiXCR, one entry per CDR3 protein. This table holds 410,000 or so distinct CDR3 sequences, 18% found once. Sequenced sample: naive T cells sorted from blood. Receptors originate from a man aged 50-60 years in good health. Each CDR3 is given with its conserved first and last residue. The D gene is left open where the match is weak. Expanded clones get a size class; other rows say once, few or many, or leave the size out.

few	TRBV5-6	TRBJ2-7	NA	CASSILGAESSYEQYF	TGTGCCAGCAGCATCCTGGGGGCAGAGTCCTCCTACGAGCAGTACTTC
many	TRBV20-1	TRBJ2-3	NA	CSAGGGDSTDTQYF	TGCAGTGCGGGTGGTGGAGATAGCACAGATACGCAGTATTTT
many	TRBV10-3	TRBJ2-1	NA	CAISESWANNEQFF	TGTGCCATCAGTGAGTCCTGGGCAAACAATGAGCAGTTCTTC
many	TRBV20-1	TRBJ2-1	TRBD2	CSARESGRVHNEQFF	TGCAGTGCTAGAGAGAGCGGGAGGGTCCACAATGAGCAGTTCTTC
many	TRBV6-5	TRBJ2-7	NA	CASSYSMWIREQYF	TGTGCCAGCAGTTACTCGATGTGGATTAGGGAGCAGTACTTC
NA	TRBV15	TRBJ2-3	TRBD1	CATSGTGRFTDTQYF	TGTGCCACCAGCGGGACAGGGCGTTTCACAGATACGCAGTATTTT
many	TRBV5-1	TRBJ2-7	NA	CASRDYEQYF	TGCGCCAGCCGGGACTACGAGCAGTACTTC
many	TRBV5-5	TRBJ2-7	NA	CASSLDGNSYEQYF	TGTGCCAGCAGCTTGGATGGGAACTCCTACGAGCAGTACTTC
many	TRBV11-2	TRBJ2-3	TRBD2	CASSPAGVTDTQYF	TGTGCCAGCAGCCCCGCGGGAGTCACAGATACGCAGTATTTT
few	TRBV20-1	TRBJ2-3	TRBD1	CSAGPTGDNTDTQYF	TGCAGTGCTGGACCGACAGGGGATAACACAGATACGCAGTATTTT
many	TRBV7-3	TRBJ2-5	NA	CASSLWTVGAETQYF	TGTGCCAGCAGTCTCTGGACCGTGGGGGCAGAGACCCAGTACTTC
few	TRBV23-1	TRBJ2-1	NA	CASIPLLEQFF	TGCGCCAGCATCCCCCTCTTGGAGCAGTTCTTC
few	TRBV11-2	TRBJ2-7	TRBD1	CASSSGGEINEQYF	TGTGCCAGCAGCTCAGGGGGTGAGATAAACGAGCAGTACTTC
NA	TRBV7-2	TRBJ2-1	NA	CASSFLGSYNEQFF	TGTGCCAGCAGCTTCTTAGGCTCCTACAATGAGCAGTTCTTC
many	TRBV5-1	TRBJ2-1	NA	CASSLVYTYNEQFF	TGCGCCAGCAGCTTGGTTTACACCTACAATGAGCAGTTCTTC
NA	TRBV11-2	TRBJ2-2	NA	CASSLVLGTNTGELFF	TGTGCCAGCAGCTTAGTTTTGGGCACGAACACCGGGGAGCTGTTTTTT
NA	TRBV4-2	TRBJ2-1	NA	CASSPRGDPWNEQFF	TGTGCCAGCAGCCCTAGGGGGGACCCCTGGAATGAGCAGTTCTTC
many	TRBV9	TRBJ2-3	TRBD2	CASSPGTSAFTDTQYF	TGTGCCAGCAGCCCGGGGACTAGCGCCTTTACAGATACGCAGTATTTT
many	TRBV5-6	TRBJ2-1	NA	CASSFRGDNEQFF	TGTGCCAGCAGCTTCCGGGGAGACAATGAGCAGTTCTTC
NA	TRBV12-3/TRBV12-4	TRBJ1-1	NA	CASRQSMNTEAFF	TGTGCCAGCAGGCAGAGCATGAACACTGAAGCTTTCTTT
few	TRBV7-6	TRBJ2-7	NA	CASSLRTLGEQYF	TGTGCCAGCAGCCTTAGGACTTTGGGCGAGCAGTACTTC
NA	TRBV29-1	TRBJ1-2	NA	CSVLRDKFYGYTF	TGCAGCGTTCTCCGGGACAAGTTTTATGGCTACACCTTC
many	TRBV5-1	TRBJ2-7	TRBD1	CASSFRGPSYEQYF	TGCGCCAGCAGCTTCAGGGGGCCGTCCTACGAGCAGTACTTC
NA	TRBV4-2	TRBJ2-2	NA	CASSPYNVDLRGTGELFF	TGTGCCAGCAGCCCTTACAACGTGGATTTACGAGGAACCGGGGAACTGTTTTTT
few	TRBV29-1	TRBJ2-5	NA	CSVVLAWSETQYF	TGCAGCGTCGTACTAGCCTGGTCAGAGACCCAGTACTTC
many	TRBV18	TRBJ2-6	NA	CASKEGSGANVLTF	TGTGCCAGCAAAGAGGGGTCTGGGGCCAACGTCCTGACTTTC
few	TRBV5-1	TRBJ2-1	TRBD2	CASSTGTSGSWFF	TGCGCCAGCAGCACCGGGACTAGCGGGAGCTGGTTCTTC
many	TRBV6-2/TRBV6-3	TRBJ1-1	NA	CASSYPGIVGDRAEAFF	TGTGCCAGCAGTTACCCGGGCATTGTGGGGGATCGCGCTGAAGCTTTCTTT
many	TRBV12-3/TRBV12-4	TRBJ2-3	NA	CASSLEGRLVDTQYF	TGTGCCAGCAGTTTAGAGGGTCGTCTAGTCGATACGCAGTATTTT
NA	TRBV6-2/TRBV6-3	TRBJ2-1	NA	CASSYSERANTHPYFSSYNEQFF	TGTGCCAGCAGTTACTCCGAGCGGGCTAACACTCACCCATATTTCAGCTCCTACAATGAGCAGTTCTTC
many	TRBV6-4	TRBJ2-1	NA	CASSDSPSSTDF	TGTGCCAGCAGTGACTCGCCTAGCTCTACCGACTTC
NA	TRBV12-3/TRBV12-4	TRBJ2-1	TRBD1	CASSLRQGGGDEQFF	TGTGCCAGCAGTCTAAGACAGGGGGGAGGTGATGAGCAGTTCTTC
NA	TRBV7-2	TRBJ2-3	TRBD1	CASSLGAGGADTQYF	TGTGCCAGCAGCTTAGGGGCAGGGGGCGCAGATACGCAGTATTTT
many	TRBV7-9	TRBJ2-1	NA	CASSHLARSYNEQFF	TGTGCCAGCAGCCATTTAGCCAGATCCTACAATGAGCAGTTCTTC